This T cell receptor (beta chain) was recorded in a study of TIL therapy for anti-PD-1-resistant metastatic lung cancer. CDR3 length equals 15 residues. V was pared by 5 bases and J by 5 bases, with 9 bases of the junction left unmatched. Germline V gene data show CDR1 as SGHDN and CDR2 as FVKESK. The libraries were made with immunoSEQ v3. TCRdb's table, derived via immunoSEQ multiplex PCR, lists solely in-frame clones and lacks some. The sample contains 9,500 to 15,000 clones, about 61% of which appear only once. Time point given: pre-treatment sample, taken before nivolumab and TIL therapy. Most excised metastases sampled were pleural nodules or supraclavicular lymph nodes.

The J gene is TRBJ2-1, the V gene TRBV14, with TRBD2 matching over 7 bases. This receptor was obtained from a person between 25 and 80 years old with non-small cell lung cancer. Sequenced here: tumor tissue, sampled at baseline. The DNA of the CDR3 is TGTGCCAGCAGCGCTCGCCGGGACTACAACAATGAGCAGTTCTTC. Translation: CASSARRDYNNEQFF.